What follows are 26 T cell receptor beta chains derived from one specimen sequenced in a study of blood T cell repertoires in COVID-19. Assay: immunoSEQ multiplex PCR; the TCRdb copy retains only in-frame clones and omits some. The sample has a few hundred thousand clones, about 80% seen once. Sequencing used PBMCs or T cells enriched from blood (not recorded which). These receptors originate from a man aged 30-40 years with acute COVID-19.

V gene TRBV6-5 combines with J gene TRBJ1-6; no firm D call. This CDR3 has 13 residues. Trimming stripped 2 bases from V and 7 bases from J, with 6 bases between. Germline values: CDR1 MNHEY, CDR2 SVGAGI. CDR3 sequence: CASSYISNSPLHF. CDR3 coding DNA: TGTGCCAGCAGTTACATAAGCAATTCACCCCTCCACTTT.

Turning to this clone: Other DNA sequences in the same sample also yield this CDR3. V and J are TRBV12-3 or TRBV12-4 and TRBJ1-2, with D unclear. The CDR3 covers 12 residues. V dropped 3 bases and J dropped 2 bases, with 4 bases sitting between them. As DNA, the CDR3 is TGTGCCAGCAGTTTGTCAAACTATGGCTACACCTTC. Translation gives CASSLSNYGYTF.

This clone was detected only once. J is TRBJ1-1 and V is TRBV7-9; weak D call: TRBD1 (6 bases). The CDR3 runs 16 residues. Trimming pared 0 bases from V and 5 bases from J, leaving 16 bases between. CDR1 is SEHNR and CDR2 is FQNEAQ in the germline V gene (reference sequence). CDR3 protein: CASSLASSGVRTEAFF. The CDR3 bases are TGTGCCAGCAGCTTAGCCTCCTCAGGGGTGCGGACTGAAGCTTTCTTT.

The V gene is TRBV5-4, the J gene TRBJ1-4; TRBD1 matches at 10 bases. Per germline, CDR1 SGHNT and CDR2 YYREEE (reference sequence). With V trimmed by 2 bases and J by 6 bases, 10 bases remained unmatched. The CDR3 has 17 amino acids. CDR3 amino acids: CASSFRDRGRYDEKLFF. The CDR3 coding sequence is TGTGCCAGCAGCTTCCGGGACAGGGGAAGGTACGATGAAAAACTGTTTTTT. Looking up the rest from reference TRBV5-4 and TRBJ1-4 gives the full variable domain: ETGVTQSPTHLIKTRGQQVTLRCSSQSGHNTVSWYQQALGQGPQFIFQYYREEENGRGNFPPRFSGLQFPNYSSELNVNALELDDSALYLCASSFRDRGRYDEKLFFGSGTQLSVL.

The CDR3 DNA reads TGTGCCAGCAGCGCAGGGCCAGGCAATCAGCCCCAGCATTTT. Its translation: CASSAGPGNQPQHF. This chain connects TRBV6-5 to TRBJ1-5, with D tentatively TRBD1 (5 bases). V was pared by 6 bases and J by 2 bases, with 11 bases between. The CDR3 extends over 14 amino acids. Germline V gene data show CDR1 as MNHEY and CDR2 as SVGAGI.

This clone turned up a few times. The chain carries TRBV6-5 and TRBJ2-3; D is perhaps TRBD1 (6 bases). This CDR3 is built from 15 residues. In germline, CDR1 is MNHEY, CDR2 SVGAGI. Trimming cost V 10 bases and J 3 bases, with 20 bases left between them. This chain's CDR3 is CATRWDNRRTDTQYF. CDR3 nucleotide sequence: TGTGCCACGCGGTGGGACAACCGTAGGACAGATACGCAGTATTTT.

The chain has TRBV7-2 and TRBJ2-5; a weak D match, TRBD2 (6 bases). In germline, CDR1 is SGHTA, CDR2 FQGNSA. V lost 6 bases and J lost 2, with 10 bases in between. The CDR3 consists of 13 residues. The CDR3 spells CASRPGVQETQYF. CDR3 nucleotides: TGTGCCAGCAGGCCGGGGGTTCAAGAGACCCAGTACTTC.

The chain employs TRBV27 and TRBJ1-2; the match to TRBD1 covers 9 bases. The V gene end was trimmed by 3 bases and the J gene end by 3 bases; junction bases not matched to a gene: 11. The CDR3 covers 17 residues. CDR1 is MNHEY, CDR2 SMNVEV, per germline (reference sequence). The CDR3 loop is CASSFVGDRVLYYGYTF. The CDR3 DNA reads TGTGCCAGCAGTTTCGTAGGGGACAGGGTACTCTACTATGGCTACACCTTC.

The V call is TRBV18, the J call TRBJ2-4; D remains ambiguous. Per the germline V gene, CDR1 is KGHSH and CDR2 is LQKENI. Trimming took off 4 bases at V and 7 bases at J, with 11 bases between the two ends. This CDR3 has 13 residues. The CDR3 reads CASSRGESNIQYF. CDR3 sequence (DNA): TGTGCCAGCTCACGCGGAGAAAGCAACATTCAGTACTTC.

The CDR3 coding sequence is TGTGCCAGAAATGGATCCGGCGGGGAATCTGACTTC. Protein product: CARNGSGGESDF. The genes are TRBV7-5 and TRBJ2-5; the listed D gene, TRBD2, was not tested against the DNA. TRBV7-5 is a pseudogene segment. This CDR3 contains 12 residues.

This sequence joins TRBV11-2 and TRBJ1-2; D gene uncertain. CDR3 length equals 14 residues. Trimming left V 3 bases short and J 0 bases short, with 8 bases between. Germline assignment: CDR1 SGHAT and CDR2 FQNNGV. The CDR3 loop is CASSFTLANYGYTF. The CDR3 coding sequence is TGTGCCAGCAGCTTTACACTAGCTAACTATGGCTACACCTTC.

This chain joins TRBV10-3 and TRBJ1-4, with D maybe TRBD1 (6 bases). V was shortened by 7 bases and J by 7 bases, with 13 bases between the two germline ends. Germline CDR1 ENHRY, CDR2 SYGVKD. The CDR3 length is 13 residues. The DNA of the CDR3 is TGTGCCATCAAGGAGGGGGAGGGTGAAAAACTGTTTTTT. It is translated as CAIKEGEGEKLFF.

This chain joins TRBV9 and TRBJ2-3; 8 nucleotides line up with TRBD2. Germline-derived CDR1 and CDR2 are SGDLS and YYNGEE. The length of the CDR3 is 17 residues. V was clipped by 0 bases and J by 1 base; unmatched bases: 7. CDR3 amino acids: CASSVGHTSGGTDTQYF. In nucleotides, the CDR3 is TGTGCCAGCAGCGTAGGGCACACTAGCGGAGGCACAGATACGCAGTATTTT. Full variable domain (rest looked up from reference TRBV9 and TRBJ2-3): DSGVTQTPKHLITATGQRVTLRCSPRSGDLSVYWYQQSLDQGLQFLIQYYNGEERAKGNILERFSAQQFPDLHSELNLSSLELGDSALYFCASSVGHTSGGTDTQYFGPGTRLTVL.

The chain joins TRBV9 to TRBJ1-5, with a weak D call TRBD1 (6 bases). V was shortened by 0 bases and J by 11 bases, with 12 bases between the two germline ends. CDR1 SGDLS and CDR2 YYNGEE come from the germline V gene. The CDR3 runs 13 residues. CDR3 region: CASSVELGGAQHF. CDR3 bases: TGTGCCAGCAGCGTAGAATTAGGGGGGGCCCAGCATTTT.

The genes are TRBV29-1 and TRBJ1-2; TRBD1 might be the D (5 bases). V was trimmed by 5 bases and J by 4 bases, leaving 11 bases between them. The CDR3 spans 12 residues. Germline CDR1 is SQVTM and CDR2 is ANQGSEA. The CDR3 sequence: CSVSGRFYGYTF. For the CDR3, the DNA is TGCAGCGTTTCAGGGCGTTTCTATGGCTACACCTTC.

The chain carries TRBV5-4 and TRBJ1-6; the D gene is possibly TRBD1 (6 bases). The germline V gene has CDR1 SGHNT and CDR2 YYREEE (reference sequence). V lost 2 bases to trimming and J lost 5 bases, with 11 bases between them. The CDR3 spans 15 residues. CDR3 nucleotides: TGTGCCAGCAGCTTAGGGGGAGTAAATAATTCACCCCTCCACTTT. Protein product: CASSLGGVNNSPLHF.

This chain uses TRBV7-2 with TRBJ2-3; 14 bases match TRBD2. Germline V gene lookup returns CDR1 SGHTA and CDR2 FQGNSA. The CDR3 contains 19 residues. V dropped 6 bases and J dropped 6; count of bases not matched to a gene: 17. The CDR3 bases are TGTGCCAGCAGTAATCGCCGGACGGGACTAGCGGGGGTACGGGATACGCAGTATTTT. This translates into CASSNRRTGLAGVRDTQYF.

This clone appeared a single time. This chain connects TRBV19 to TRBJ2-2; 11 bases align to TRBD1. The CDR3 has 15 amino acids. CDR1 is LNHDA and CDR2 is SQIVND in the germline V gene (reference sequence). The J segment lost 7 bases and the V segment lost 5 bases, leaving 6 bases of the junction unmatched. This chain's CDR3 is CASSFGQGAGGELFF. As DNA, the CDR3 is TGTGCCAGTAGTTTCGGACAGGGGGCGGGCGGGGAGCTGTTTTTT.

In regard to this clone: The DNA is left out, because the CDR3 cannot be placed on it with certainty; the CDR3 is given as TCRdb lists it. The rearrangement joins TRBV2 to TRBJ1-2. Both ends counted, the CDR3 spans 14 residues. Looked up from germline, CDR1 is SNHLY and CDR2 is FYNNEI. The CDR3: CASSSSTGNYGYTF.

The chain uses TRBV27 and TRBJ1-1; no clear D gene. The CDR3 length is 11 residues. Germline assignment: CDR1 MNHEY and CDR2 SMNVEV (reference sequence). Trimming cost V 7 bases and J 11 bases, with 14 bases left between them. The CDR3 DNA sequence: TGTGCCAGCACGAGCCCCGCCGTGGCTTTCTTT. Protein: CASTSPAVAFF.

The chain links TRBV12-3 or TRBV12-4 to TRBJ2-7, with D tentatively TRBD1 (5 bases). V lost 6 bases to trimming and J lost 1 base, with 7 bases between them. This CDR3 comprises 12 residues. The CDR3 nucleotides are TGTGCCAGCAGAGGGGATTCCTACGAGCAGTACGTC. It codes for CASRGDSYEQYV.

The V gene is TRBV6-6, the J gene TRBJ1-3; tentatively, D is TRBD1 (6 bases). Looked up from germline, CDR1 is MNHNY and CDR2 is SVGAGI (reference sequence). There are 16 residues in the CDR3. The V end lost 3 bases, the J end lost 0 bases, and 12 bases lay between the germline ends. The CDR3 loop reads CASSYRGGGSGNTIYF. The CDR3 DNA follows: TGTGCCAGCAGTTATCGAGGGGGGGGCTCTGGAAACACCATATATTTT.

This chain links TRBV11-3 with TRBJ1-2, with 8 bases that match TRBD1. The CDR3 contains 14 residues. Unmatched junction bases numbered 12, after V lost 8 bases and J lost 7 bases. Germline CDR1 SGHNT, CDR2 YENEEA. Here the CDR3 reads CASGQGGRVGGYTF. In DNA form, the CDR3 reads TGTGCCAGCGGACAGGGAGGGAGAGTAGGTGGCTACACCTTC.

The sample holds one count of this clone. The chain joins TRBV4-2 to TRBJ1-1, with D unclear. The CDR3 runs to 13 residues. The V end lost 5 bases, the J end lost 3 bases, and 10 bases lay between the germline ends. Germline CDR1 LGHNA, CDR2 YNFKEQ. For the CDR3, the DNA is TGTGCCAGCAGCTCCGGGGTAGACACTGAAGCTTTCTTT. This codes for CASSSGVDTEAFF.

V gene TRBV18 combines with J gene TRBJ2-3; 8 nucleotides line up with TRBD1. With 3 bases clipped from V and 4 bases from J, the junction kept 6 bases outside the gene matches. CDR1 KGHSH and CDR2 LQKENI come from the germline V gene. CDR3 length: 15 amino acids. In DNA form, the CDR3 reads TGTGCCAGCTCACCCTGGGCAGGGGGCGCAGATACGCAGTATTTT. Protein: CASSPWAGGADTQYF.

This clone was observed once. The rearrangement links TRBV19 to TRBJ1-5; D remains unclear. The germline CDR1 and CDR2 sequences are LNHDA and SQIVND (reference sequence). This CDR3 contains 16 residues. Trimming stripped 0 bases from V and 7 bases from J, with 16 bases between. The CDR3 region is CASSIDLGRSSQPQHF. The DNA of the CDR3 is TGTGCCAGTAGTATAGATCTCGGTAGATCAAGCCAGCCCCAGCATTTT.